Presented here are 8 T cell receptor beta chains from one specimen sequenced in a study of OX40 agonist ivuxolimab in advanced cancers. Here immunoSEQ multiplex PCR was the method, and the copy in TCRdb shows in-frame clones only, minus some. The sample records tens of thousands of clones, roughly 73% being singletons. The sample was CD4+ or CD8+ T cells sorted from blood, taken in a trial of the OX40 agonist ivuxolimab. These receptors all come from an adult with an advanced solid tumor such as melanoma, head and neck, liver or kidney cancer.

The rearrangement links TRBV9 to TRBJ2-3; no clear D gene. From germline, CDR1 is SGDLS and CDR2 YYNGEE. The CDR3 spans 15 residues. The V end was cut by 0 bases, the J end by 4 bases, with 12 bases between. The CDR3 loop reads CASSVDAPGSDTQYF. The CDR3 nucleotides read TGTGCCAGCAGCGTAGATGCGCCCGGCTCAGATACGCAGTATTTT. The whole variable domain, remainder taken from reference TRBV9 and TRBJ2-3, is DSGVTQTPKHLITATGQRVTLRCSPRSGDLSVYWYQQSLDQGLQFLIQYYNGEERAKGNILERFSAQQFPDLHSELNLSSLELGDSALYFCASSVDAPGSDTQYFGPGTRLTVL.

V is TRBV27 and J is TRBJ1-5; D is perhaps TRBD1 (6 bases). The CDR3 consists of 14 residues. Trimming removed 5 bases at V and 5 bases at J, with 13 bases between. CDR1 is MNHEY and CDR2 is SMNVEV in the germline V gene (reference sequence). CDR3 amino acids: CASSLRDKYQPQHF. The CDR3 DNA reads TGTGCCAGCAGTCTGCGGGACAAATATCAGCCCCAGCATTTT.

V and J are TRBV7-6 and TRBJ1-1; D remains ambiguous. V dropped 5 bases and J dropped 7 bases, with 11 bases sitting between them. This CDR3 contains 12 residues. CDR1 is SGHVS, CDR2 FNYEAQ, per germline. For the CDR3, the DNA is TGTGCCAGCAGCCTGACTGGGCATGAAGCTTTCTTT. Its protein product is CASSLTGHEAFF.

The V and J genes are TRBV4-1 and TRBJ2-6; 7 nucleotides agree with TRBD2. This CDR3 is 15 amino acids long. V shed 6 bases and J 1 base; nucleotides not matched to a gene: 3. Germline V gene data show CDR1 as MGHRA and CDR2 as YSYEKL. CDR3 sequence reads: CASRWEGSGANVLTF. CDR3 sequence (DNA): TGCGCCAGCAGGTGGGAGGGGTCTGGGGCCAACGTCCTGACTTTC.

The chain carries TRBV27 and TRBJ2-2; 9 bases are shared with TRBD1. The CDR3 runs to 16 residues. Germline lookup yields CDR1 MNHEY and CDR2 SMNVEV (reference sequence). After removal of 5 bases from V and 6 bases from J, the junction contained 10 bases not matched to a gene. The CDR3 reads CASSTLQGALAGELFF. The CDR3 nucleotides are TGTGCCAGCAGTACATTACAGGGGGCTTTGGCCGGGGAGCTGTTTTTT.

The rearrangement joins TRBV6-5 to TRBJ2-2; no clear D gene. The V gene's germline CDR1 is MNHEY and CDR2 SVGAGI. V lost 0 bases, J lost 3 bases, and 8 bases lay in between. The CDR3 has 15 residues. This CDR3 is CASSYSGSYTGELFF. The CDR3 DNA is TGTGCCAGCAGTTACTCGGGGTCCTACACCGGGGAGCTGTTTTTT.

This chain uses TRBV9 with TRBJ1-2, with TRBD1 matching 8 bases. Losses at the gene ends were 5 bases for V and 8 bases for J; bases not matched to a gene: 8. The germline V gene has CDR1 SGDLS and CDR2 YYNGEE. The CDR3 is made up of 13 amino acids. The CDR3 here is CASRGGQVSGYTF. The DNA of the CDR3 is TGTGCCAGCAGGGGGGGACAGGTTTCCGGCTACACCTTC.

This chain uses TRBV28 with TRBJ1-1, with TRBD1 matching 9 bases. This CDR3 region has 16 residues. CDR1 and CDR2 from the germline V gene are MDHEN and SYDVKM. V shed 5 bases, J shed 11 bases, and the junction held 18 bases outside the gene matches. This CDR3 reads CASSLPGQGRTLNAFF. The CDR3 nucleotides are TGTGCCAGCAGTCTCCCCGGACAGGGGAGAACACTGAACGCTTTCTTT.